Included here is one T cell receptor (beta chain) sequence, with context. Its antigen is still unknown. Every TCR beta cDNA library bore unique molecular identifiers. TCRdb independently ran MiXCR on the PCR reads; one entry per CDR3 protein. The table lists roughly 430,000 distinct CDR3 sequences, 35% to 45% of them singletons. This sample was included in a study of post-analysis software for immune sequencing data. The overall study: Included courses were relapsing-remitting and secondary progressive multiple sclerosis; progressive-relapsing multiple sclerosis was also included. Findings and caveats of the study: In patients, five TRBV segments were more frequent than in controls, with TRBV5-6, TRBV5-1 and TRBV20-1 among them. Co-batched samples clustered tightly together by F measure.

Trimming stripped 6 bases from V and 2 bases from J, with 20 bases between. The CDR3 runs 16 residues. Germline values: CDR1 LGHNT, CDR2 FRNRAP. Source material: blood. J is TRBJ2-7 and V is TRBV12-5; possible D gene TRBD2, 5 bases. The receptor was derived from a girl aged 2-9 years with multiple sclerosis. DNA for the CDR3: TGTGCTAGTGGCTTCCTGGGCGCGGGCCCTCCCTACGAGCAGTACTTC. It yields the protein CASGFLGAGPPYEQYF.